What follows are 10 T cell receptor beta chains derived from one specimen sequenced in a study of cytomegalovirus exposure and HLA in healthy donors. It was with 60 Vbeta and 13 Jbeta primers that the PCR ran. Sequencing was performed with immunoSEQ multiplex PCR; in TCRdb, only in-frame clones are kept and a portion is missing. The table has some 100,000 clones, around three quarters seen once; the top ten hold around 3.5%. The sequenced sample was PBMCs. These receptors were obtained from a male donor in good health and CMV-seropositive.

The gene calls are TRBV25-1 and TRBJ1-6; D remains unclear. Germline V CDR1 and CDR2: MGHDK, SYGVNS. Trimming pared 6 bases from V and 5 bases from J, leaving 5 bases between. The CDR3 has 12 residues. CDR3 amino acids: CASRGNNSPLHF. CDR3 bases: TGTGCCAGCAGGGGCAATAATTCACCCCTCCACTTT.

V and J are TRBV11-1 and TRBJ1-1; 7 positions agree with TRBD1. This CDR3 spans 15 amino acids. Germline CDR1 and CDR2: SGHAT and FQDESV (reference sequence). Germline trimming cut 0 bases from V and 7 bases from J; bases unmatched to any gene: 8. This chain's CDR3 is CASSLAGTATSEAFF. The CDR3 DNA sequence: TGTGCCAGCAGCTTAGCGGGGACAGCCACCAGTGAAGCTTTCTTT. Looking up the rest from reference TRBV11-1 and TRBJ1-1 gives the full variable domain: EAEVAQSPRYKITEKSQAVAFWCDPISGHATLYWYRQILGQGPELLVQFQDESVVDDSQLPKDRFSAERLKGVDSTLKIQPAELGDSAMYLCASSLAGTATSEAFFGQGTRLTVV.

The gene calls are TRBV30 and TRBJ1-6, with D possibly being TRBD1 (5 bases). The germline V gene encodes CDR1 GTSNPN and CDR2 SVGIG (reference sequence). The length of the CDR3 is 13 residues. V was shortened by 3 bases and J by 8 bases, with 11 bases between the two germline ends. The CDR3, as DNA: TGTGCCTGGAGCAAAACGGGGGATTCACCCCTCCACTTT. Translating it yields CAWSKTGDSPLHF.

The chain has TRBV6-5 and TRBJ1-2, with D possibly matching TRBD1 (6 bases). The ends were cut back, 6 bases at V and 4 bases at J, with 12 bases in the middle. Germline V gene lookup returns CDR1 MNHEY and CDR2 SVGAGI. The CDR3 contains 13 residues. The CDR3 coding sequence is TGTGCCAGCAGACAGGGTGGGAGCTATGGCTACACCTTC. The encoded protein is CASRQGGSYGYTF.

Concerning this clone itself: Sequence at one end of the junction differs from germline and may be a read error. The CDR3 DNA follows: TGTGCTAGCAGCCGACAGGGGAGCACTGAAGCTTTCTTT. It translates to CASSRQGSTEAFF. This rearrangement joins TRBV7-7 to TRBJ1-1; 8 bases line up with TRBD1. Germline V CDR1 and CDR2: SSHAT, FNYEAQ (reference sequence). This CDR3 spans 13 amino acids.

This chain joins TRBV5-6 and TRBJ2-5; TRBD1 matches 11 bases. Germline V gives CDR1 SGHDT, CDR2 YYEEEE. J lost 4 bases, V lost 1 base, and 6 bases had no gene match. This CDR3 region has 16 residues. CDR3 DNA sequence: TGTGCCAGCAGCTTGCTAGGACAGGGGGCGGGAGAGACCCAGTACTTC. Encoded protein: CASSLLGQGAGETQYF.

This clone was seen once. The chain combines TRBV7-3 with TRBJ2-3; TRBD2 is a possible D gene (6 bases). Germline CDR1 SGHTA, CDR2 FQGTGA. Trimming removed 0 bases from V and 4 bases from J, with 17 bases in between. CDR3 length: 17 residues. The CDR3 sequence: CASSLTSLAVGSDTQYF. CDR3 nucleotides: TGTGCCAGCAGCTTAACATCATTAGCGGTGGGCTCAGATACGCAGTATTTT. The full variable domain, in which reference TRBV7-3 and TRBJ2-3 provide the parts outside the CDR3, is GAGVSQTPSNKVTEKGKYVELRCDPISGHTALYWYRQSLGQGPEFLIYFQGTGAADDSGLPNDRFFAVRPEGSVSTLKIQRTERGDSAVYLCASSLTSLAVGSDTQYFGPGTRLTVL.

V usage is TRBV7-8 and J usage is TRBJ2-5; D is possibly TRBD1 (5 bases). Trimming took 1 base from V and 0 from J, leaving 9 bases between them. Germline V CDR1 and CDR2: SGHVS, FQNEAQ. The CDR3 loop spans 15 amino acids. The CDR3 reads CASSLGGTYQETQYF. DNA for the CDR3: TGTGCCAGCAGCTTAGGGGGCACCTACCAAGAGACCCAGTACTTC.

The chain combines TRBV2 with TRBJ1-6; D is uncertain. Between the trimmed V and J ends, which lost 2 bases and 0 bases, there was a span of 8 bases. CDR3 size: 16 residues. From germline, CDR1 is SNHLY and CDR2 FYNNEI. CDR3 amino acids: CASSEPGVSYNSPLHF. The CDR3, as DNA: TGTGCCAGCAGTGAACCCGGAGTCTCCTATAATTCACCCCTCCACTTT. Full variable domain (rest looked up from reference TRBV2 and TRBJ1-6): EPEVTQTPSHQVTQMGQEVILRCVPISNHLYFYWYRQILGQKVEFLVSFYNNEISEKSEIFDDQFSVERPDGSNFTLKIRSTKLEDSAMYFCASSEPGVSYNSPLHFGNGTRLTVT.

Concerning this clone itself: One junction end disagrees with the germline gene, perhaps due to a read error. This rearrangement joins TRBV7-7 to TRBJ1-4; tentatively, D is TRBD1 (5 bases). The germline gives CDR1 SSHAT, CDR2 FNYEAQ (reference sequence). CDR3 length equals 14 residues. The CDR3 nucleotides are TGTGCTAGCAGCCGGGGGAACCATAATGAAAAACTGTTTTTT. Translation gives CASSRGNHNEKLFF.